This TCR beta chain was documented in a study of siplizumab effects on memory and regulatory T cells. The study, taken as a whole, reports: Sequences that were alloreactive and traceable to unstimulated CD4+ memory cells were significantly reduced by siplizumab. Confirmation that proliferating Tregs from siplizumab cultures had suppressive function was not obtained. A major contribution to the alloresponse seemed to be made by naive T cells, which seemed more diverse than memory cells.

TCRdb's copy holds only in-frame clones and misses some; the assay was immunoSEQ multiplex PCR. The sample lists around 77,000 clones, about 90% seen once, with approximately 31% in the top ten. A word on this clone: What it binds is not known.

Sequencing input: CD8+ T cells sorted from blood. The TCR comes from a human donor in good health.

The DNA for the CDR3 is TGTGCCAGCAGTTACACGGCGGGGGGCGGACCTGAGCAGTTCTTC. It codes for CASSYTAGGGPEQFF. V and J are TRBV6-5 and TRBJ2-1, with TRBD2 matching over 8 bases. Germline V lookup: CDR1 MNHEY, CDR2 SVGAGI. This CDR3 comprises 15 residues. The junction had 9 bases not matched to a gene; V was cut back by 2 bases and J by 9 bases.